The clone carrying this T cell receptor beta chain was recorded a few times. Its matching antigen is unknown. This sample is part of a study of cytomegalovirus exposure and HLA in healthy donors. Study conclusions and caveats: Earlier analysis yielded a pattern in which most TCR beta V segments were productive about 87% or about 30% of the time.

The germline V gene encodes CDR1 MNHEY and CDR2 SVGAGI. The CDR3 contains 16 residues. Trimming removed 2 bases from V and 4 bases from J; junction bases left unmatched: 8. In the PCR, 60 Vbeta and 13 Jbeta primers were used. Sequencing used immunoSEQ multiplex PCR; TCRdb keeps in-frame clones, though not all of them. The sample gives some 120,000 clones, about 8.5% of which show up once; 4.5% to 6% is in the top ten. Sequenced sample: PBMCs. This receptor was obtained from a man aged 40-49 years in good health and CMV-seronegative. This chain joins TRBV6-5 and TRBJ1-2, with 9 positions matching TRBD1. The CDR3 nucleotides are TGTGCCAGCAGTTACAGGGGACAGGGAGAGGGCTATGGCTACACCTTC. This codes for CASSYRGQGEGYGYTF.